This T cell receptor (beta chain) was documented in a study of blood T cell repertoires in COVID-19. Study-wide context: Material from acute and convalescent COVID-19 was sourced from the United States, Italy and Spain. T cells, B-cell-depleted T cells, or PBMCs supplied cDNA or gDNA.

Only in-frame clones appear in the TCRdb table, and some are missing; sequencing was by immunoSEQ multiplex PCR. Among about 310,000 clones listed, 85% to 90% were seen once. Enrolled through a virtual design, the participants were between 18 and 89 years of age and came from under 25 US areas. Two negative PCRs, clearance, or symptom resolution were required of recovered Cohort 3 donors. The germline V gene encodes CDR1 SGHRS and CDR2 YFSETQ. This CDR3 contains 15 residues. Unmatched junction bases numbered 5, after V lost 1 base and J lost 4 bases. The specimen sequenced was PBMCs or T cells enriched from blood (not recorded which). The V call is TRBV5-1, the J call TRBJ2-1; 7 nucleotides line up with TRBD1. The sequence was obtained from a woman in her thirties who had recovered from COVID-19. The chain's CDR3 is CASSLITGEYNEQFF. The DNA of the CDR3 is TGCGCCAGCAGCTTGATAACAGGGGAATACAATGAGCAGTTCTTC. Full variable domain (remainder filled in from reference TRBV5-1 and TRBJ2-1): KAGVTQTPRYLIKTRGQQVTLSCSPISGHRSVSWYQQTPGQGLQFLFEYFSETQRNKGNFPGRFSGRQFSNSRSEMNVSTLELGDSALYLCASSLITGEYNEQFFGPGTRLTVL.